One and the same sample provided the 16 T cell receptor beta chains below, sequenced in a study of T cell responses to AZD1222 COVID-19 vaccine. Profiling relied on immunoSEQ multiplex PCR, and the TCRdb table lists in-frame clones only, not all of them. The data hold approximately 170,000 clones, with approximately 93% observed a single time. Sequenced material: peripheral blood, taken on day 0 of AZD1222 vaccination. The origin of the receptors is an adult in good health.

Here the CDR3 reads CASSSTGGTSNQPQHF. Here the CDR3 DNA reads TGTGCCAGCAGCAGCACAGGGGGTACGAGCAATCAGCCCCAGCATTTT. The V gene is TRBV7-9, the J gene TRBJ1-5; TRBD1 matches at 8 bases. V lost 5 bases, J lost 1 base, and 7 bases stayed unmatched. Germline CDR1 SEHNR, CDR2 FQNEAQ (reference sequence). This CDR3 contains 16 residues.

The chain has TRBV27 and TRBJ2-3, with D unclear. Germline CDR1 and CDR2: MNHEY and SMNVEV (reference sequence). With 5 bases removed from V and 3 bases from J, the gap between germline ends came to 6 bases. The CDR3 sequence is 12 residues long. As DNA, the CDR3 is TGTGCCAGCAGTCTAGGGACAGATACGCAGTATTTT. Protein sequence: CASSLGTDTQYF.

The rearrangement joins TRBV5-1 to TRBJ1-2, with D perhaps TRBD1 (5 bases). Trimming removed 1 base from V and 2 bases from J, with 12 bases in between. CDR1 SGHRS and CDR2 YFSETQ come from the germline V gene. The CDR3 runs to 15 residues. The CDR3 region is CASSLTGDANYGYTF. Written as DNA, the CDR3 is TGCGCCAGCAGCTTGACTGGGGACGCGAACTATGGCTACACCTTC.

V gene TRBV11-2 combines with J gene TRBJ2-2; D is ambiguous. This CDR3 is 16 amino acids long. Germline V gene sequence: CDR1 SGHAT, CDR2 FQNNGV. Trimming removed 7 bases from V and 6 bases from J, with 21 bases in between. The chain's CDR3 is CASNHRDSNTPGELFF. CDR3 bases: TGTGCCAGCAACCACAGAGACTCGAACACCCCCGGGGAGCTGTTTTTT. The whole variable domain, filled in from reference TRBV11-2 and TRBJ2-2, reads EAGVAQSPRYKIIEKRQSVAFWCNPISGHATLYWYQQILGQGPKLLIQFQNNGVVDDSQLPKDRFSAERLKGVDSTLKIQPAKLEDSAVYLCASNHRDSNTPGELFFGEGSRLTVL.

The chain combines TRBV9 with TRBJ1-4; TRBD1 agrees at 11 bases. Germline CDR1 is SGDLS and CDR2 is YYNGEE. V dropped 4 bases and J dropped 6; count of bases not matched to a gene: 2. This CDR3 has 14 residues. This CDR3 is CASSRGQGDEKLFF. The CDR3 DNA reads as TGTGCCAGCAGCAGGGGACAGGGGGATGAAAAACTGTTTTTT.

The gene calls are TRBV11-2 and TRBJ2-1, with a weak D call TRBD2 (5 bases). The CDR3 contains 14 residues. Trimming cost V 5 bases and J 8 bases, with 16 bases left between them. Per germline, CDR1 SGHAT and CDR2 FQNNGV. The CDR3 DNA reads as TGTGCCAGCAGCCCCCAGGCGCTAGCCCATGAGCAGTTCTTC. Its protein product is CASSPQALAHEQFF.

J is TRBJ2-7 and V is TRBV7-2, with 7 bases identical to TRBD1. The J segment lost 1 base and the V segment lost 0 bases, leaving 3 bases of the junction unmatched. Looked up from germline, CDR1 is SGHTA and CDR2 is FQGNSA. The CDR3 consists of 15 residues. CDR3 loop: CASSLAGTVSYEQYF. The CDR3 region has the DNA TGTGCCAGCAGCTTAGCTGGGACAGTATCCTACGAGCAGTACTTC.

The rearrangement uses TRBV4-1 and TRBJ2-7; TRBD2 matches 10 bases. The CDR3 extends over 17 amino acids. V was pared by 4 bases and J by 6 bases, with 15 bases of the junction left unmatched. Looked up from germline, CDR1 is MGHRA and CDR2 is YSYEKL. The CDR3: CASSLTPPSGSLSEQYF. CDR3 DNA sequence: TGCGCCAGCAGCCTGACACCACCTAGCGGGAGTCTTTCCGAGCAGTACTTC.

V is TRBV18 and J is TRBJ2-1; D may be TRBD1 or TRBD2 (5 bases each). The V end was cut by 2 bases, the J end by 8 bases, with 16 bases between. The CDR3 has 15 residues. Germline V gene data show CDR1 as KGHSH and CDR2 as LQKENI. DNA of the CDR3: TGTGCCAGCTCACCAACCTTCGGGGCCGGGGATGAGCAGTTCTTC. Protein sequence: CASSPTFGAGDEQFF.

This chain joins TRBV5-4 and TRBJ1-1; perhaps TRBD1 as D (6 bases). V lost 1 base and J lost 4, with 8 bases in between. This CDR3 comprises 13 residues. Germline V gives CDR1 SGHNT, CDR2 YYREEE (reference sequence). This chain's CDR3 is CASSLNRVTEAFF. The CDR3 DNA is TGTGCCAGCAGCTTGAACAGGGTCACTGAAGCTTTCTTT. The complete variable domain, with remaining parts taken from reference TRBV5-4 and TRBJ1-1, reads ETGVTQSPTHLIKTRGQQVTLRCSSQSGHNTVSWYQQALGQGPQFIFQYYREEENGRGNFPPRFSGLQFPNYSSELNVNALELDDSALYLCASSLNRVTEAFFGQGTRLTVV.

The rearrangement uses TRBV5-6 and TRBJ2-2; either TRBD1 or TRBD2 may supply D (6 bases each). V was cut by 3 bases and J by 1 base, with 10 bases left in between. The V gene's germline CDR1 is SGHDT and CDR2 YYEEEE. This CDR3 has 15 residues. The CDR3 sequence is CASSWGAGNTGELFF. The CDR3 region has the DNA TGTGCCAGCAGCTGGGGGGCAGGGAACACCGGGGAGCTGTTTTTT. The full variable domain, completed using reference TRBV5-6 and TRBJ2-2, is DAGVTQSPTHLIKTRGQQVTLRCSPKSGHDTVSWYQQALGQGPQFIFQYYEEEERQRGNFPDRFSGHQFPNYSSELNVNALLLGDSALYLCASSWGAGNTGELFFGEGSRLTVL.

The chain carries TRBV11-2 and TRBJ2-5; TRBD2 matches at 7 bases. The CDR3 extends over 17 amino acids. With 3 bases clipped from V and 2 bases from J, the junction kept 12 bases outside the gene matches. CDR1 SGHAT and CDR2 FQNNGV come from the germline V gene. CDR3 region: CASSFSVGLGVQETQYF. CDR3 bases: TGTGCCAGCAGCTTCTCAGTTGGACTAGGGGTGCAAGAGACCCAGTACTTC.

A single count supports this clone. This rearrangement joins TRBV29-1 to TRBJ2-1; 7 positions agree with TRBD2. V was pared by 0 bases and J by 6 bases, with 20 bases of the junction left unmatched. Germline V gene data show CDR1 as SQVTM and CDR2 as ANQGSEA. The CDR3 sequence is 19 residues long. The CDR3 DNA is TGCAGCGTTGAAGACCGCCGCGGCCTAGCGGTCGGTCTCTCCAATGAGCAGTTCTTC. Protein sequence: CSVEDRRGLAVGLSNEQFF.

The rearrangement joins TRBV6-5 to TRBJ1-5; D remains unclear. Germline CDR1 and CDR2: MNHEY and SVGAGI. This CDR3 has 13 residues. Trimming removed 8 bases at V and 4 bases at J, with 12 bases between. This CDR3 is CASQRGVNQPQHF. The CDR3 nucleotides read TGTGCCAGCCAACGGGGTGTAAATCAGCCCCAGCATTTT.

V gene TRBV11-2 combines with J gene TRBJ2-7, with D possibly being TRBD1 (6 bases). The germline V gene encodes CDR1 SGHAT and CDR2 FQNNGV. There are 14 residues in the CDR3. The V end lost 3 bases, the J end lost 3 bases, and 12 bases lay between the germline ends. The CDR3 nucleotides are TGTGCCAGCAGCTTTACCTCAGGGGACTACGAGCAGTACTTC. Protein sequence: CASSFTSGDYEQYF.

The CDR3 is CASSTQFTRRNTEAFF. For the CDR3, the DNA is TGTGCCAGTAGTACCCAGTTCACACGTAGGAACACTGAAGCTTTCTTT. The chain couples TRBV19 to TRBJ1-1; the D is unclear. The germline CDR1 and CDR2 sequences are LNHDA and SQIVND (reference sequence). V lost 4 bases, J lost 1 base, and 16 bases lay in between. The CDR3 sequence is 16 residues long.